The clone carrying this T cell receptor beta chain was seen many times. Its antigen is still unknown. This entry belongs to a study of T cells in Graves' hyperthyroidism and ophthalmopathy. As for the study in general: Pretreatment peripheral blood was obtained at initial diagnosis.

Disease duration under 2 months; hyperthyroidism patients were aged 18 to 65. PBMCs were obtained from about 9.9 ml fresh peripheral blood. There were TCR beta CDR3 regions amplified from RNA transcripts. HTBI primers were the set used in a first-round RT-PCR of the TCR CDR3. TCRdb independently ran MiXCR on the multiplex PCR reads; one entry per CDR3 protein. Counted here are about 270,000 distinct CDR3 sequences, under 30% occurring once; the ten biggest clones make up approximately 25%. Overall study findings and caveats: Most thyroid-expanded clonotypes above 0.001 were also found in blood.

V lost 7 bases and J 3 bases, leaving 13 bases between the germline ends. Germline CDR1 is SGHRS and CDR2 is YFSETQ. The CDR3 is made up of 13 amino acids. The V gene is TRBV5-1, the J gene TRBJ2-5; D is possibly TRBD1 (5 bases). The clonotype originates from a man aged 40-50 years with Graves' hyperthyroidism that later progressed to Graves' ophthalmopathy. The sequenced sample consisted of blood. The CDR3 here is CASRADTEETQYF. The CDR3 DNA follows: TGCGCCAGCCGGGCGGACACTGAAGAGACCCAGTACTTC.